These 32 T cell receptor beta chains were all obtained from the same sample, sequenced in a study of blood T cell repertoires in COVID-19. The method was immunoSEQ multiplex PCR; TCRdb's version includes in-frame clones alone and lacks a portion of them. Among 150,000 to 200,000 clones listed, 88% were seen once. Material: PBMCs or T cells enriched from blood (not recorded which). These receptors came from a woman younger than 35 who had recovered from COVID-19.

Here the CDR3 reads CASSLGTGGEQYF. The DNA of the CDR3 is TGTGCCAGCAGTTTAGGGACAGGGGGGGAGCAGTACTTC. This chain uses TRBV27 with TRBJ2-7, with 11 bases aligning to TRBD1. Unmatched junction bases numbered 1, after V lost 2 bases and J lost 7 bases. Germline V gives CDR1 MNHEY, CDR2 SMNVEV (reference sequence). The CDR3 extends over 13 amino acids.

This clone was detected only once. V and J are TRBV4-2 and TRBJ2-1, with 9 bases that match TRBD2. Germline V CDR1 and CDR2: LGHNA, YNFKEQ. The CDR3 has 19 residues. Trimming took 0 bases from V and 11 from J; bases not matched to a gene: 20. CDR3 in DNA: TGTGCCAGCAGCCAAGACTCGGGTCTCGGGCTAGCGGGAACCGTGAAGCAGTTCTTC. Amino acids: CASSQDSGLGLAGTVKQFF.

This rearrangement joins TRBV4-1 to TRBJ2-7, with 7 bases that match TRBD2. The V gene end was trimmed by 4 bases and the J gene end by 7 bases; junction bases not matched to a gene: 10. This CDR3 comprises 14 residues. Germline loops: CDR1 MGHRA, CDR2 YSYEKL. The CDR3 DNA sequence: TGCGCCAGCAGCCCGAGTCTAGCGGAGTGGGAGCAGTACTTC. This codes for CASSPSLAEWEQYF.

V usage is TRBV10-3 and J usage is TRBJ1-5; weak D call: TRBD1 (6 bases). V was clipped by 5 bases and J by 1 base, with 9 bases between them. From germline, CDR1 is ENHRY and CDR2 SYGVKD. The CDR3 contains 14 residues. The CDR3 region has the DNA TGTGCCATCAGTCCCACAGGGAGCAATCAGCCCCAGCATTTT. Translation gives CAISPTGSNQPQHF.

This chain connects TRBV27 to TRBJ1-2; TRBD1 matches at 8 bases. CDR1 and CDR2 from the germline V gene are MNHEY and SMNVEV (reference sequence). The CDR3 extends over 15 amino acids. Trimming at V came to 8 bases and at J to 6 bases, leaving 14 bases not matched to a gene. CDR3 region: CASGPGQGAFHGYTF. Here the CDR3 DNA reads TGTGCCAGCGGCCCAGGGCAGGGGGCCTTTCATGGCTACACCTTC.

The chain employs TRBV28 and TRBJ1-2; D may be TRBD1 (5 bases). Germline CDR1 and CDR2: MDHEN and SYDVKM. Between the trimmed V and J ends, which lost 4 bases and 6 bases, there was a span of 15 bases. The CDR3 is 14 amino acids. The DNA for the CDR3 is TGTGCCAGCAGTTCCCCTCTCAGGGTTGATGGCTACACCTTC. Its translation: CASSSPLRVDGYTF.

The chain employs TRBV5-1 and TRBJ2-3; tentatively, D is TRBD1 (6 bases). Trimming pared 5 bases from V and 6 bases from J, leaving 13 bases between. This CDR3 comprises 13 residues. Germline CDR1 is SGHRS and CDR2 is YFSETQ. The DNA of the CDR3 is TGCGCCAGCAGGCTACAGGGTGTGGATACGCAGTATTTT. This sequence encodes CASRLQGVDTQYF.

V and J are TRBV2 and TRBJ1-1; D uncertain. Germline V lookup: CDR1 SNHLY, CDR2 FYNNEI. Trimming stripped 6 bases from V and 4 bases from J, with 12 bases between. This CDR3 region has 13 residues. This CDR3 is CASRVAEGTEAFF. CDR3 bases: TGTGCCAGCAGGGTTGCGGAGGGCACTGAAGCTTTCTTT.

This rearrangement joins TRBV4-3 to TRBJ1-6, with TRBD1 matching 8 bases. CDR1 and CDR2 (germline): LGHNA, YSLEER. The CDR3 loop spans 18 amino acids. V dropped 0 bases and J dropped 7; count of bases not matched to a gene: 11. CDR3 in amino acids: CASSQETQGARMNSPLHF. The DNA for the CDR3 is TGCGCCAGCAGCCAAGAGACCCAGGGGGCTCGTATGAATTCACCCCTCCACTTT.

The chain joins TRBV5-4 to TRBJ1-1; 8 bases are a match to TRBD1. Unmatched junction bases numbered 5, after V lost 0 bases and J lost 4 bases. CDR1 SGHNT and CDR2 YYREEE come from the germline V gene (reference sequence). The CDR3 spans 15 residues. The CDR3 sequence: CASSLGQGSGTEAFF. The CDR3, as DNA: TGTGCCAGCAGCTTGGGACAGGGGTCGGGCACTGAAGCTTTCTTT.

The CDR3 reads CASSKVEGVEANEKLFF. In DNA, the CDR3 is TGTGCCAGCAGCAAAGTAGAAGGGGTAGAAGCTAATGAAAAACTGTTTTTT. This chain links TRBV21-1 with TRBJ1-4; TRBD1 reflects the table's D call only, with no check against the DNA. TRBV21-1 corresponds to a pseudogene. CDR3 length: 17 amino acids.

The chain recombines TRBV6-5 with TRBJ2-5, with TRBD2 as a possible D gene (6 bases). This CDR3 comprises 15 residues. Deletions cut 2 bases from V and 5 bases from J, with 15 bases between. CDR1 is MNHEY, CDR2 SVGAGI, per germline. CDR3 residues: CASSYNRELRETQYF. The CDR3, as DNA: TGTGCCAGCAGTTACAATCGGGAGTTAAGGGAGACCCAGTACTTC.

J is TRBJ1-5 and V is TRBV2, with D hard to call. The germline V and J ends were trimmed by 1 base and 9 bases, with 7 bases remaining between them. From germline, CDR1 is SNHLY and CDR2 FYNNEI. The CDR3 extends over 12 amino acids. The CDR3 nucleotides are TGTGCCAGCAGTGAAGTACGGGGGCCCCAGCATTTT. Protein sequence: CASSEVRGPQHF.

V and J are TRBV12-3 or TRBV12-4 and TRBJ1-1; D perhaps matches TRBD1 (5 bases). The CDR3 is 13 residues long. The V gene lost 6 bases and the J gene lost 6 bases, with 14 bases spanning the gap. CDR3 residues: CASSQIGAAEAFF. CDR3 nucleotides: TGTGCCAGCAGCCAAATTGGGGCCGCTGAAGCTTTCTTT.

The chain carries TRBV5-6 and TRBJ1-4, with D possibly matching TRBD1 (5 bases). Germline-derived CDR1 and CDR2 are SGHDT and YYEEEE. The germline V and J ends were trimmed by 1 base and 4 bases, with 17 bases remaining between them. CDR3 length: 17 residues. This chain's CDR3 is CASSLRQVEGLNEKLFF. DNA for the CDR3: TGTGCCAGCAGCTTGCGTCAGGTCGAGGGACTTAATGAAAAACTGTTTTTT.

The CDR3 nucleotides read TGTGCCAGCAGCTTAAAAGTGGGAGGGCCGTACACCGGGGAGCTGTTTTTT. Encoded protein: CASSLKVGGPYTGELFF. The chain carries TRBV7-3 and TRBJ2-2, with TRBD2 identical over 7 bases. Looked up from germline, CDR1 is SGHTA and CDR2 is FQGTGA. The junction had 8 bases not matched to a gene; V was cut back by 1 base and J by 3 bases. The CDR3 covers 17 residues.

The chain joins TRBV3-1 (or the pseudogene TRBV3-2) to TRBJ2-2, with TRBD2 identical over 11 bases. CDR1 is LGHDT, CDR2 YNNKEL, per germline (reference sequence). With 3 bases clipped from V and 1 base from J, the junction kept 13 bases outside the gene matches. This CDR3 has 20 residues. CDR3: CASSQTPGLAAEQNTGELFF. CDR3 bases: TGTGCCAGCAGCCAGACCCCGGGACTAGCGGCTGAACAGAACACCGGGGAGCTGTTTTTT.

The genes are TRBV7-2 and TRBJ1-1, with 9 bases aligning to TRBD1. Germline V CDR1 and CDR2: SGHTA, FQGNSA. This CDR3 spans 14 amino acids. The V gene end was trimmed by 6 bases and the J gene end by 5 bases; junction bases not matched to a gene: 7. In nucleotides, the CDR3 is TGTGCCAGCAGTTCACAGGGGGCAAGTACTGAAGCTTTCTTT. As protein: CASSSQGASTEAFF.

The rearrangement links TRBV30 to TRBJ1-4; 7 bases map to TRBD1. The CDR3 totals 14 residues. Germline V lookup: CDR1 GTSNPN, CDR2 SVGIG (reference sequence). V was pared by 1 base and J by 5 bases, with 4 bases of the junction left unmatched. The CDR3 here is CAWSAGTANEKLFF. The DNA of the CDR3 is TGTGCCTGGAGTGCCGGGACAGCAAATGAAAAACTGTTTTTT.

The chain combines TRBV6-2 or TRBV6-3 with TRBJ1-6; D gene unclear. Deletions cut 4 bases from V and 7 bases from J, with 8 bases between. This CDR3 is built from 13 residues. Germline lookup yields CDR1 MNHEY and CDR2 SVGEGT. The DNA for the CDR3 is TGTGCCAGCAGTTCGACGGGGAATTCACCCCTCCACTTT. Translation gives CASSSTGNSPLHF.

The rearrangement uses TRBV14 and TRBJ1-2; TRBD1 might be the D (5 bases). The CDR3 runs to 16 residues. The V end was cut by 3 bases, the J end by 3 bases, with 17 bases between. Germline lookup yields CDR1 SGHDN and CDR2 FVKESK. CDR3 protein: CASSQAQGLVDYGYTF. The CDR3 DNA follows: TGTGCCAGCAGCCAGGCCCAGGGTTTAGTTGACTATGGCTACACCTTC.

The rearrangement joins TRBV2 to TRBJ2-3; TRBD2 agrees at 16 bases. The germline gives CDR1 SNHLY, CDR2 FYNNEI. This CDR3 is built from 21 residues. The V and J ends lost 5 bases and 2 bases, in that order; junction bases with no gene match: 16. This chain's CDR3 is CASSSHTTGTSGREYTDTQYF. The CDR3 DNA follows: TGTGCCAGCAGTTCGCATACCACCGGGACTAGCGGGAGGGAATACACAGATACGCAGTATTTT.

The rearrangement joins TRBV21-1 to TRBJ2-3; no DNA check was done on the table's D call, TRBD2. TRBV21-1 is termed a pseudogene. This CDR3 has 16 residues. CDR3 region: CASSKGTSHYTDTQYF. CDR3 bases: TGTGCCAGCAGCAAAGGGACTAGTCACTACACAGATACGCAGTATTTT.

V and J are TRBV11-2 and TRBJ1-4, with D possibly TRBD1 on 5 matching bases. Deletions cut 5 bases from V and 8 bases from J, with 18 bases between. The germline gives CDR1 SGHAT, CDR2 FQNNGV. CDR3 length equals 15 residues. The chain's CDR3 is CASSEGTAGGEKLFF. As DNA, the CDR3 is TGTGCCAGCAGCGAAGGGACTGCCGGAGGGGAAAAACTGTTTTTT.

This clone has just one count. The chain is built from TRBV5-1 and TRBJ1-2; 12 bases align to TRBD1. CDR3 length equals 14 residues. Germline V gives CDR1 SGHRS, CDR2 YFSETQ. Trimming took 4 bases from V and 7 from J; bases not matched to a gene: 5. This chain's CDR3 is CASSVGTGGFGYTF. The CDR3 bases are TGCGCCAGCAGCGTTGGGACAGGGGGCTTTGGCTACACCTTC.

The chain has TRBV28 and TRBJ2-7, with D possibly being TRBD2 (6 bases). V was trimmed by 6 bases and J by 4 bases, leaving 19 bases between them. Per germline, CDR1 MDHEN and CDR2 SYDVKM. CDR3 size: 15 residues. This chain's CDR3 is CASRQSVTRPYEQYF. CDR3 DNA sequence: TGTGCCAGCAGACAATCTGTGACTAGACCTTACGAGCAGTACTTC.

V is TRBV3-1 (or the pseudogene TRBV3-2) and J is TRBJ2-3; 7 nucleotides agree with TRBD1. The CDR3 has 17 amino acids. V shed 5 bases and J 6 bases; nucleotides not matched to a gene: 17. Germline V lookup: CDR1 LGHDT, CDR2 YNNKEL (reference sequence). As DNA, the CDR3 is TGTGCCAGCAGCGCCCTCCTCGGTACAGGGGATCGGGATACGCAGTATTTT. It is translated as CASSALLGTGDRDTQYF.

Written as DNA, the CDR3 is TGTGCCAGCTCTCGGGACAGGGCTTGGTCCTACGAGCAGTACTTC. This sequence encodes CASSRDRAWSYEQYF. This chain joins TRBV18 and TRBJ2-7; 9 nucleotides agree with TRBD1. The CDR3 is 15 amino acids. Germline V gene sequence: CDR1 KGHSH, CDR2 LQKENI. The junction had 7 bases not matched to a gene; V was cut back by 6 bases and J by 1 base.

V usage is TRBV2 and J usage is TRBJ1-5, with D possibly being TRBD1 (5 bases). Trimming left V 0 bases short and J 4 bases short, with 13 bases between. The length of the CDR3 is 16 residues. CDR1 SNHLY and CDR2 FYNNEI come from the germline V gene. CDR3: CASSEAVGGRNQPQHF. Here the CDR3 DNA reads TGTGCCAGCAGTGAAGCTGTGGGGGGTCGGAATCAGCCCCAGCATTTT. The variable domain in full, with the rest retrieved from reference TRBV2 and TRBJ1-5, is EPEVTQTPSHQVTQMGQEVILRCVPISNHLYFYWYRQILGQKVEFLVSFYNNEISEKSEIFDDQFSVERPDGSNFTLKIRSTKLEDSAMYFCASSEAVGGRNQPQHFGDGTRLSIL.

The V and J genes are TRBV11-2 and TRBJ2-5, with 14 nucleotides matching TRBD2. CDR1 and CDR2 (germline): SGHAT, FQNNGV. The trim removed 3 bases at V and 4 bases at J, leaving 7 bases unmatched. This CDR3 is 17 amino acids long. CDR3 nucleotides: TGTGCCAGCAGCTTTAGACTAGCGGGGGGGACGGCAGAGACCCAGTACTTC. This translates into CASSFRLAGGTAETQYF.

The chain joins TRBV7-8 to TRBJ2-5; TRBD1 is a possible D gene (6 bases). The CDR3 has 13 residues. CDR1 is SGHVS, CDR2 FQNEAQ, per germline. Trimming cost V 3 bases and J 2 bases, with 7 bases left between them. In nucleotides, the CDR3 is TGTGCCAGCAGCTTGGGACAACAAGAGACCCAGTACTTC. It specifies CASSLGQQETQYF.

The CDR3 nucleotides are TGTGCCCACCCCGAACGGGGCTACGAGCAGTACTTC. Its protein product is CAHPERGYEQYF. The gene calls are TRBV15 and TRBJ2-7, with D maybe TRBD2 (5 bases). Germline CDR1 reads LNHNV; CDR2 reads YYDKDF (reference sequence). This CDR3 has 12 amino acids. V lost 11 bases, J lost 3 bases, and 14 bases lay in between.